These 29 T cell receptor beta chains came from one sample sequenced in a study of T cells in Graves' hyperthyroidism and ophthalmopathy. Researchers amplified the TCR beta CDR3 regions from RNA transcripts. Using the HTBI primer set, a first-round RT-PCR was run on the TCR CDR3. One entry per CDR3 protein results from TCRdb running MiXCR on the multiplex PCR reads. The sample has a few hundred thousand distinct CDR3 sequences, about 14% seen once. Sequencing was carried out using blood. Receptor source: a woman aged 35 to 49 with Graves' hyperthyroidism that later progressed to Graves' ophthalmopathy.

Many counts were recorded for this clonotype. This CDR3 reads CASSREQGEQFF. The CDR3 nucleotides are TGTGCCAGCAGCCGTGAACAGGGGGAGCAGTTCTTC. This chain links TRBV3-1 with TRBJ2-1; 7 positions agree with TRBD1. CDR1 is LGHDT and CDR2 is YNNKEL in the germline V gene (reference sequence). Trimming took 4 bases from V and 10 from J; bases not matched to a gene: 4. The CDR3 totals 12 residues.

The chain couples TRBV11-2 to TRBJ2-1; TRBD1 might be the D (5 bases). CDR3 length: 16 residues. The V and J ends lost 11 bases and 0 bases respectively, with 20 bases between them. Germline-derived CDR1 and CDR2 are SGHAT and FQNNGV. This chain's CDR3 is CASLSPRAPSYNEQFF. DNA of the CDR3: TGTGCCTCTCTAAGTCCCAGGGCCCCCTCCTACAATGAGCAGTTCTTC.

This clonotype was counted many times. V usage is TRBV11-3 and J usage is TRBJ2-3; D is unclear. Germline-derived CDR1 and CDR2 are SGHNT and YENEEA. CDR3 length: 16 amino acids. Trimming removed 0 bases at V and 1 base at J, with 11 bases between. This CDR3 is CASSLDLGQGTDTQYF. The CDR3 DNA is TGTGCCAGCAGCTTAGATCTTGGGCAAGGCACAGATACGCAGTATTTT. The full variable domain, in which reference TRBV11-3 and TRBJ2-3 provide the parts outside the CDR3, is EAGVVQSPRYKIIEKKQPVAFWCNPISGHNTLYWYLQNLGQGPELLIRYENEEAVDDSQLPKDRFSAERLKGVDSTLKIQPAELGDSAVYLCASSLDLGQGTDTQYFGPGTRLTVL.

This clonotype was counted ten times or more. The chain uses TRBV6-5 and TRBJ2-7; a possible D gene is TRBD1 (6 bases). This CDR3 region has 15 residues. The germline V gene encodes CDR1 MNHEY and CDR2 SVGAGI. V lost 2 bases to trimming and J lost 1 base, with 12 bases between them. CDR3 amino acids: CASSYDRTSSYEQYF. The CDR3 DNA reads TGTGCCAGCAGTTACGACAGGACTTCATCCTACGAGCAGTACTTC.

This clonotype was seen repeatedly, ten times or more. The chain is built from TRBV28 and TRBJ1-1, with D tentatively TRBD1 (6 bases). This CDR3 is 14 amino acids long. Germline CDR1 reads MDHEN; CDR2 reads SYDVKM. V gave up 5 bases and J gave up 4 bases, with 14 bases separating them. The CDR3 DNA reads TGTGCCAGCAGTCCCCCTCAGGGGCCCACTGAAGCTTTCTTT. Translation gives CASSPPQGPTEAFF.

This clonotype was detected ten times or more. CDR3 bases: TGTGCCAGCAGTATTACGAGGGGCGGGGAGCTGTTTTTT. Translating it yields CASSITRGGELFF. The gene calls are TRBV2 and TRBJ2-2; tentatively, D is TRBD1 or TRBD2 (5 bases each). V gave up 5 bases and J gave up 7 bases, with 11 bases separating them. The CDR3 is 13 amino acids. Germline CDR1 SNHLY, CDR2 FYNNEI. Full variable domain (missing parts from reference TRBV2 and TRBJ2-2): EPEVTQTPSHQVTQMGQEVILRCVPISNHLYFYWYRQILGQKVEFLVSFYNNEISEKSEIFDDQFSVERPDGSNFTLKIRSTKLEDSAMYFCASSITRGGELFFGEGSRLTVL.

This clonotype was detected a few times. V usage is TRBV28 and J usage is TRBJ1-3; TRBD1 aligns across 7 bases. The V gene's germline CDR1 is MDHEN and CDR2 SYDVKM. After removal of 10 bases from V and 0 bases from J, the junction contained 6 bases not matched to a gene. This CDR3 has 14 amino acids. The CDR3 sequence is CATQGGLSGNTIYF. The CDR3 bases are TGTGCCACCCAGGGGGGGCTCTCTGGAAACACCATATATTTT.

This clonotype was seen at least ten times. The chain uses TRBV28 and TRBJ1-5; D remains ambiguous. V was trimmed by 5 bases and J by 3 bases, leaving 17 bases between them. The CDR3 runs 16 residues. Per the germline V gene, CDR1 is MDHEN and CDR2 is SYDVKM. The CDR3 loop reads CASSPLTWQFNQPQHF. DNA of the CDR3: TGTGCCAGCAGTCCTCTGACCTGGCAGTTCAATCAGCCCCAGCATTTT.

Ten or more counts support this clonotype. V and J are TRBV10-1 and TRBJ2-7; D gene unclear. The CDR3 covers 11 residues. CDR1 and CDR2 (germline): WNHNN, SYGVQD (reference sequence). With 4 bases removed from V and 6 bases from J, the gap between germline ends came to 7 bases. The CDR3 sequence: CASSGGSEQYF. CDR3 bases: TGCGCCAGCAGTGGAGGCAGCGAGCAGTACTTC.

This chain connects TRBV7-9 to TRBJ2-5; D is undetermined. This CDR3 contains 14 residues. CDR1 is SEHNR and CDR2 is FQNEAQ in the germline V gene (reference sequence). The ends were cut back, 5 bases at V and 3 bases at J, with 13 bases in the middle. The CDR3 loop is CASSHIGLEETQYF. Written as DNA, the CDR3 is TGTGCCAGCAGCCACATAGGGCTTGAAGAGACCCAGTACTTC. The full variable domain, with the rest looked up from reference TRBV7-9 and TRBJ2-5, is DTGVSQNPRHKITKRGQNVTFRCDPISEHNRLYWYRQTLGQGPEFLTYFQNEAQLEKSRLLSDRFSAERPKGSFSTLEIQRTEQGDSAMYLCASSHIGLEETQYFGPGTRLLVL.

The table lists this clonotype with many counts. The V call is TRBV5-1, the J call TRBJ2-7, with 7 bases aligning to TRBD1. V lost 0 bases and J lost 5; bases outside the gene matches: 5. The CDR3 has 14 amino acids. The germline gives CDR1 SGHRS, CDR2 YFSETQ. The CDR3 here is CASSLGQGLNEQYF. DNA of the CDR3: TGCGCCAGCAGCTTGGGACAGGGATTAAACGAGCAGTACTTC.

Notes on this clonotype: With a much larger clone just one base away, this may be a read error. Written as DNA, the CDR3 is TGTGCCAGCAGTTTATTCGTCCGTATGAGACTAGCGGATACAGATACGCAGTATTTT. This encodes CASSLFVRMRLADTDTQYF. The gene calls are TRBV27 and TRBJ2-3; 9 bases match TRBD2. The V gene's germline CDR1 is MNHEY and CDR2 SMNVEV (reference sequence). Trimming cost V 1 base and J 3 bases; bases outside gene matches: 14. This CDR3 region has 19 residues.

This clonotype was picked up many times. The J gene is TRBJ2-7, the V gene TRBV30; unclear D gene. The V gene lost 0 bases and the J gene lost 3 bases, with 6 bases spanning the gap. Germline V CDR1 and CDR2: GTSNPN, SVGIG (reference sequence). This CDR3 has 12 residues. The CDR3 reads CAWSVGSYEQYF. In DNA form, the CDR3 reads TGTGCCTGGAGTGTTGGAAGCTACGAGCAGTACTTC.

This clonotype was picked up many times. J is TRBJ2-3 and V is TRBV12-3 or TRBV12-4; 7 nucleotides align to TRBD2. The length of the CDR3 is 14 residues. Losses at the gene ends were 4 bases for V and 3 bases for J; bases not matched to a gene: 4. The CDR3 protein is CASSWTRGTDTQYF. The DNA of the CDR3 is TGTGCCAGCAGTTGGACTAGGGGAACAGATACGCAGTATTTT.

This clonotype appeared many times. CDR3 loop: CASSAGQMRRGYTF. In DNA form, the CDR3 reads TGTGCCAGCAGTGCGGGACAGATGAGGCGGGGCTACACCTTC. The chain employs TRBV27 and TRBJ1-2; 7 bases agree with TRBD1. Unmatched junction bases numbered 11, after V lost 5 bases and J lost 8 bases. Germline assignment: CDR1 MNHEY and CDR2 SMNVEV (reference sequence). The CDR3 spans 14 residues.

This clonotype has at least ten counts. The CDR3 coding sequence is TGTGCCAGCAGCTTAGATTGGAGCCTAGCGGGGTGGTACGAGCAGTACTTC. Protein sequence: CASSLDWSLAGWYEQYF. J is TRBJ2-7 and V is TRBV11-2; 9 bases fit TRBD2. There are 17 residues in the CDR3. J gave up 4 bases and V 0 bases, and 10 bases lay outside the gene matches. CDR1 and CDR2 from the germline V gene are SGHAT and FQNNGV.

This clonotype has a count of ten or more. This chain uses TRBV10-3 with TRBJ2-1; the match to TRBD2 covers 10 bases. Germline CDR1 is ENHRY and CDR2 is SYGVKD. Unmatched junction bases numbered 7, after V lost 8 bases and J lost 6 bases. CDR3 size: 14 residues. CDR3 DNA sequence: TGTGCCATCCTGGAAACTAGCGGGGTCAATGAGCAGTTCTTC. It yields the protein CAILETSGVNEQFF.

V and J are TRBV5-1 and TRBJ2-3; possibly TRBD1 for D (6 bases). The V end lost 0 bases, the J end lost 5 bases, and 16 bases lay between the germline ends. Germline V CDR1 and CDR2: SGHRS, YFSETQ. The CDR3 is 16 residues long. The CDR3 sequence: CASSLVGRGFGDTQYF. CDR3 coding DNA: TGCGCCAGCAGCTTGGTTGGCAGGGGATTTGGAGATACGCAGTATTTT.

There are many counts of this clonotype. V and J are TRBV19 and TRBJ2-1, with 8 bases identical to TRBD2. The CDR3 spans 15 residues. After removal of 3 bases from V and 5 bases from J, the junction contained 6 bases not matched to a gene. Per the germline V gene, CDR1 is LNHDA and CDR2 is SQIVND (reference sequence). The CDR3 bases are TGTGCCAGTAGTATTATCGCGGGAGGCCACAATGAGCAGTTCTTC. It translates to CASSIIAGGHNEQFF.

This clonotype has more than one count but fewer than ten. The chain combines TRBV4-1 with TRBJ2-5; TRBD2 agrees at 10 bases. Germline V gene sequence: CDR1 MGHRA, CDR2 YSYEKL. Trimming took 2 bases from V and 4 from J; bases not matched to a gene: 10. The CDR3 spans 17 residues. The CDR3 bases are TGCGCCAGCAGCCAAAGGGGGTCTAGCGGGAGTCGAGAGACCCAGTACTTC. Protein product: CASSQRGSSGSRETQYF.

This clonotype was counted at least ten times. The chain couples TRBV7-8 to TRBJ2-1; the match to TRBD2 covers 10 bases. This CDR3 comprises 15 residues. Losses at the gene ends were 1 base for V and 6 bases for J; bases not matched to a gene: 3. In germline, CDR1 is SGHVS, CDR2 FQNEAQ. CDR3 in DNA: TGTGCCAGCAGCTTAGACGGACTAGCGGTCAATGAGCAGTTCTTC. It translates to CASSLDGLAVNEQFF.

This chain's CDR3 is CASSGTSGGGKTQYF. In DNA form, the CDR3 reads TGTGCCAGCAGCGGGACTAGCGGGGGGGGGAAGACCCAGTACTTC. The rearrangement uses TRBV7-9 and TRBJ2-5, with 16 positions matching TRBD2. V was pared by 5 bases and J by 6 bases, with 3 bases of the junction left unmatched. Germline V gene data show CDR1 as SEHNR and CDR2 as FQNEAQ (reference sequence). The CDR3 loop spans 15 amino acids.

DNA of the CDR3: TGCGCCAGCGGGCCGGACCTATTCACAGATACGCAGTATTTT. Amino acid sequence: CASGPDLFTDTQYF. V and J are TRBV4-1 and TRBJ2-3; D is unresolved. The CDR3 is 14 residues long. Germline CDR1 and CDR2: MGHRA and YSYEKL. The V and J ends lost 8 bases and 2 bases respectively, with 14 bases between them.

There are many counts of this clonotype. The chain uses TRBV7-8 and TRBJ1-1; D is possibly TRBD1 (5 bases). V lost 1 base, J lost 4 bases, and 13 bases lay in between. There are 15 residues in the CDR3. Germline V gives CDR1 SGHVS, CDR2 FQNEAQ. DNA of the CDR3: TGTGCCAGCAGCTTAGGTCCGGGGCCTACCACTGAAGCTTTCTTT. This translates into CASSLGPGPTTEAFF.

The chain uses TRBV6-2 or TRBV6-3 and TRBJ2-7; 15 positions agree with TRBD2. Germline V lookup: CDR1 MNHEY, CDR2 SVGEGT. This CDR3 comprises 19 residues. The ends lost 2 bases at V and 5 bases at J; junction bases unmatched: 13. In DNA, the CDR3 is TGTGCCAGCAGTTACGCTGGACTAGCGGGAGGGCCGAGTATCCACGAGCAGTACTTC. Encoded protein: CASSYAGLAGGPSIHEQYF.

This clonotype was counted ten times or more. This rearrangement joins TRBV2 to TRBJ2-3, with D perhaps given as TRBD1 or TRBD2 (5 bases each). The CDR3 contains 16 residues. Germline V gives CDR1 SNHLY, CDR2 FYNNEI. V was pared by 2 bases and J by 0 bases, with 12 bases between. CDR3 in DNA: TGTGCCAGCAGTGAATGGGGGACGATTAGCACAGATACGCAGTATTTT. Translation gives CASSEWGTISTDTQYF. Full variable domain (rest looked up from reference TRBV2 and TRBJ2-3): EPEVTQTPSHQVTQMGQEVILRCVPISNHLYFYWYRQILGQKVEFLVSFYNNEISEKSEIFDDQFSVERPDGSNFTLKIRSTKLEDSAMYFCASSEWGTISTDTQYFGPGTRLTVL.

This clonotype was seen many times. V is TRBV28 and J is TRBJ2-7; D might be TRBD1 (5 bases). CDR3 length equals 14 residues. Germline V gene data show CDR1 as MDHEN and CDR2 as SYDVKM. Trimming removed 0 bases from V and 6 bases from J, with 12 bases in between. CDR3 coding DNA: TGTGCCAGCAGTTTATGGCGGCAGGGCCGCGAGCAGTACTTC. Protein sequence: CASSLWRQGREQYF. The variable domain in full, with the rest retrieved from reference TRBV28 and TRBJ2-7, is DVKVTQSSRYLVKRTGEKVFLECVQDMDHENMFWYRQDPGLGLRLIYFSYDVKMKEKGDIPEGYSVSREKKERFSLILESASTNQTSMYLCASSLWRQGREQYFGPGTRLTVT.

The CDR3 DNA sequence: TGCAGTACCACTCCCAGGACTAGCGGGAGGGCAAGGGAGCAGTACTTC. Encoded protein: CSTTPRTSGRAREQYF. The rearrangement links TRBV20-1 to TRBJ2-7, with 15 positions matching TRBD2. CDR3 length: 16 amino acids. With V trimmed by 8 bases and J by 7 bases, 15 bases remained unmatched. Per germline, CDR1 DFQATT and CDR2 SNEGSKA (reference sequence).

This clonotype was counted only a few times. This chain connects TRBV20-1 to TRBJ2-1, with 12 nucleotides matching TRBD2. V shed 6 bases and J 5 bases; nucleotides not matched to a gene: 11. Germline-derived CDR1 and CDR2 are DFQATT and SNEGSKA (reference sequence). This CDR3 is built from 16 residues. The CDR3 DNA reads TGCAGTGCCCGAAGGGTGACTAGCGGGAGAAACAATGAGCAGTTCTTC. Its translation: CSARRVTSGRNNEQFF.